One sample yielded the 28 T cell receptor beta chains listed below, sequenced in a study of early T cells in non-severe SARS-CoV-2 infection. MiXCR, run by TCRdb on the 5' RACE reads, gives a single entry per CDR3 protein. The table lists under 30,000 distinct CDR3 sequences, about 5.7% of them singletons, with roughly 22% in the top ten. The sequenced material came from whole blood. The receptor set was obtained from an adult who was a healthcare worker with PCR-confirmed SARS-CoV-2 infection or an uninfected control (not recorded which).

This clonotype was observed many times. A junction boundary mismatches the germline segment, possibly from a read error. The rearrangement uses TRBV7-2 and TRBJ1-2, with D possibly TRBD1 on 5 matching bases. There are 13 residues in the CDR3. CDR1 is SGHTA, CDR2 FQGNSA, per germline. In nucleotides, the CDR3 is TGTGCCAGCAGCTTCGACATAGACAGCTCATCTAACTTC. Amino acid sequence: CASSFDIDSSSNF.

This clonotype was counted many times. The chain recombines TRBV20-1 with TRBJ2-1; 8 bases align to TRBD2. Germline lookup yields CDR1 DFQATT and CDR2 SNEGSKA (reference sequence). With V trimmed by 0 bases and J by 3 bases, 4 bases remained unmatched. The length of the CDR3 is 15 residues. CDR3 protein: CSAREASGSYNEQFF. The CDR3 DNA reads TGCAGTGCTAGAGAGGCCAGCGGGAGCTACAATGAGCAGTTCTTC.

This clonotype was counted ten times or more. The V call is TRBV11-2, the J call TRBJ1-4; D possibly corresponds to TRBD1 (6 bases). V dropped 5 bases and J dropped 7 bases, with 20 bases sitting between them. The CDR3 spans 16 residues. The germline V gene has CDR1 SGHAT and CDR2 FQNNGV. In nucleotides, the CDR3 is TGTGCCAGCAGCGCCCGTACAGGGAAGGCGGGTGAAAAACTGTTTTTT. Its translation: CASSARTGKAGEKLFF.

This clonotype was recorded at least ten times. The V and J genes are TRBV29-1 and TRBJ2-5; 11 nucleotides match TRBD2. From germline, CDR1 is SQVTM and CDR2 ANQGSEA. The CDR3 spans 13 residues. The J segment lost 5 bases and the V segment lost 4 bases, leaving 3 bases of the junction unmatched. The CDR3 region is CSVGGLAEETQYF. The CDR3 DNA sequence: TGCAGCGTTGGGGGACTAGCGGAGGAGACCCAGTACTTC. The full variable domain, rest sourced from reference TRBV29-1 and TRBJ2-5, is SAVISQKPSRDICQRGTSLTIQCQVDSQVTMMFWYRQQPGQSLTLIATANQGSEATYESGFVIDKFPISRPNLTFSTLTVSNMSPEDSSIYLCSVGGLAEETQYFGPGTRLLVL.

There are many counts of this clonotype. The genes are TRBV7-9 and TRBJ2-5, with D hard to call. The germline gives CDR1 SEHNR, CDR2 FQNEAQ (reference sequence). Trimming removed 2 bases at V and 4 bases at J, with 8 bases between. The CDR3 is 13 amino acids. CDR3 in amino acids: CASSLSRAETQYF. The CDR3 DNA sequence: TGTGCCAGCAGCTTATCCCGCGCAGAGACCCAGTACTTC.

This clonotype was observed at least ten times. The V gene is TRBV7-6, the J gene TRBJ1-1, with 10 nucleotides matching TRBD1. Germline V gene data show CDR1 as SGHVS and CDR2 as FNYEAQ. V was clipped by 5 bases and J by 5 bases; unmatched bases: 5. The CDR3 totals 14 residues. The CDR3 sequence: CASSIGQGVTEAFF. CDR3 coding DNA: TGTGCCAGCAGCATAGGACAGGGGGTAACTGAAGCTTTCTTT.

This clonotype was seen at least ten times. The J gene is TRBJ1-1, the V gene TRBV29-1; D unclear. This CDR3 comprises 13 residues. Per the germline V gene, CDR1 is SQVTM and CDR2 is ANQGSEA. V lost 5 bases to trimming and J lost 7 bases, with 17 bases between them. The chain's CDR3 is CSVRQALVGEAFF. The CDR3 DNA reads as TGCAGCGTTCGGCAGGCCCTGGTTGGTGAAGCTTTCTTT.

This clonotype was counted many times. This chain uses TRBV18 with TRBJ2-7, with D unresolved. The CDR3 runs to 13 residues. Germline assignment: CDR1 KGHSH and CDR2 LQKENI. The V gene lost 3 bases and the J gene lost 0 bases, with 6 bases spanning the gap. The DNA of the CDR3 is TGTGCCAGCTCACCGAGCGCCTCCTACGAGCAGTACTTC. Translated: CASSPSASYEQYF.

About this clonotype itself: A much larger clone differs from this one at a single base, so this may be a read error. This chain joins TRBV10-3 and TRBJ2-1; D possibly corresponds to TRBD2 (5 bases). The CDR3 length is 18 residues. Germline V gene sequence: CDR1 ENHRY, CDR2 SYGVKD. V was pared by 2 bases and J by 1 base, with 18 bases between. As DNA, the CDR3 is TGTGCCATCAGTGAGAAAGCGGCAGGACCCCCTTCCTACAATGAGCAGTTCTTC. This translates into CAISEKAAGPPSYNEQFF.

The gene calls are TRBV3-1 and TRBJ1-2; no clear D. The CDR3 is 13 amino acids. Trimming cost V 3 bases and J 6 bases, with 11 bases left between them. Germline V gene lookup returns CDR1 LGHDT and CDR2 YNNKEL (reference sequence). The CDR3, as DNA: TGTGCCAGCAGCCACCTAGAAGGAAATGGCTACACCTTC. Translating it yields CASSHLEGNGYTF.

This clonotype was counted ten times or more. DNA of the CDR3: TGCGCCAGCAGTCGGGGTAGCTCTGAAGCTTTCTTT. This translates into CASSRGSSEAFF. The genes are TRBV10-1 and TRBJ1-1; D uncertain. Trimming stripped 5 bases from V and 6 bases from J, with 10 bases between. The CDR3 length is 12 residues. Germline CDR1 and CDR2: WNHNN and SYGVQD (reference sequence).

Ten or more counts support this clonotype. The chain has TRBV18 and TRBJ1-1, with D possibly TRBD1 on 5 matching bases. The length of the CDR3 is 14 residues. The V gene lost 6 bases and the J gene lost 5 bases, with 16 bases spanning the gap. CDR1 and CDR2 (germline): KGHSH, LQKENI. CDR3 bases: TGTGCCAGCTCTCGAGCAGGGCGGGGGACTGAAGCTTTCTTT. It codes for CASSRAGRGTEAFF. Full variable domain (rest looked up from reference TRBV18 and TRBJ1-1): NAGVMQNPRHLVRRRGQEARLRCSPMKGHSHVYWYRQLPEEGLKFMVYLQKENIIDESGMPKERFSAEFPKEGPSILRIQQVVRGDSAAYFCASSRAGRGTEAFFGQGTRLTVV.

This clonotype came up many times. The chain has TRBV24-1 and TRBJ2-3, with TRBD1 matching over 7 bases. Germline CDR1 and CDR2: KGHDR and SFDVKD. V lost 4 bases, J lost 7 bases, and 10 bases stayed unmatched. The CDR3 contains 15 residues. CDR3 protein: CATSDETTGWNTQYF. Written as DNA, the CDR3 is TGTGCCACCAGTGACGAAACGACAGGGTGGAATACGCAGTATTTT.

The chain joins TRBV27 to TRBJ2-5, with unresolved D. This CDR3 spans 13 amino acids. The germline V gene encodes CDR1 MNHEY and CDR2 SMNVEV (reference sequence). Trimming took 2 bases from V and 5 from J, leaving 9 bases between them. CDR3 nucleotides: TGTGCCAGCAGTTTAATGGGCACGGAGACCCAGTACTTC. Its translation: CASSLMGTETQYF.

This clonotype was seen more than once but under ten times. The chain is built from TRBV12-3 or TRBV12-4 and TRBJ2-7; D ambiguous. V lost 5 bases to trimming and J lost 5 bases, with 16 bases between them. This CDR3 region has 14 residues. CDR3 DNA: TGTGCCAGCAGTATCCTCAGTCGGTGGGACGAGCAGTACTTC. Its protein product is CASSILSRWDEQYF.

A few counts support this clonotype. The chain has TRBV20-1 and TRBJ2-7; 13 positions agree with TRBD2. CDR1 is DFQATT, CDR2 SNEGSKA, per germline (reference sequence). This CDR3 region has 16 residues. With V trimmed by 3 bases and J by 7 bases, 12 bases remained unmatched. The chain's CDR3 is CSARDRTSGSLWEQYF. Here the CDR3 DNA reads TGCAGTGCTAGGGATCGGACTAGCGGGAGTTTGTGGGAGCAGTACTTC.

V usage is TRBV20-1 and J usage is TRBJ2-7; D might be TRBD2 (6 bases). The CDR3 is made up of 18 amino acids. V dropped 2 bases and J dropped 3 bases, with 26 bases sitting between them. Germline CDR1 and CDR2: DFQATT and SNEGSKA (reference sequence). The CDR3 protein is CSARPSFPEAGSRYEQYF. The CDR3 DNA sequence: TGCAGTGCTAGACCATCGTTCCCGGAGGCGGGGTCACGCTACGAGCAGTACTTC.

The rearrangement links TRBV3-1 to TRBJ2-7; 11 nucleotides line up with TRBD2. V dropped 5 bases and J dropped 3; count of bases not matched to a gene: 15. Germline-derived CDR1 and CDR2 are LGHDT and YNNKEL (reference sequence). The CDR3 is made up of 18 amino acids. CDR3 protein: CASSSTLGLAGPRYEQYF. For the CDR3, the DNA is TGTGCCAGCAGCTCGACACTAGGACTAGCGGGTCCTCGCTACGAGCAGTACTTC.

The table lists this clonotype with many counts. This chain connects TRBV7-2 to TRBJ2-1; no firm D call. Deletions cut 2 bases from V and 4 bases from J, with 9 bases between. CDR1 and CDR2 from the germline V gene are SGHTA and FQGNSA. The CDR3 is 14 amino acids. The CDR3 sequence: CASSLSFDYNEQFF. DNA for the CDR3: TGTGCCAGCAGCTTATCGTTTGATTACAATGAGCAGTTCTTC.

At least ten counts were recorded for this clonotype. V gene TRBV11-2 combines with J gene TRBJ2-3; possible D gene TRBD2, 6 bases. CDR3 length equals 14 residues. The V and J ends lost 1 base and 5 bases respectively, with 10 bases between them. CDR1 and CDR2 from the germline V gene are SGHAT and FQNNGV. CDR3 sequence: CASSLAGAEDTQYF. The CDR3 nucleotides read TGTGCCAGCAGCTTAGCGGGAGCTGAAGATACGCAGTATTTT.

This clonotype appeared many times. The rearrangement links TRBV3-2 to TRBJ1-5; the table's D call, TRBD1, has no DNA check behind it. TRBV3-2 is a pseudogene locus. This CDR3 has 14 residues. This CDR3 is CASSTDRRNQPQHF. The CDR3 bases are TGTGCCAGCAGCACTGACAGGCGGAATCAGCCCCAGCATTTT.

This clonotype was seen ten or more times. J is TRBJ2-1 and V is TRBV10-3; weak D call: TRBD1 (6 bases). CDR1 and CDR2 from the germline V gene are ENHRY and SYGVKD. The CDR3 contains 14 residues. V was trimmed by 0 bases and J by 12 bases, leaving 15 bases between them. The CDR3 sequence is CAISESGRGAGQFF. The DNA for the CDR3 is TGTGCCATCAGTGAGTCGGGCAGGGGCGCAGGGCAGTTCTTC.

This clonotype was detected ten times or more. This sequence joins TRBV11-3 and TRBJ2-2; D is unresolved. Germline CDR1 is SGHNT and CDR2 is YENEEA. The CDR3 is 13 amino acids. V was clipped by 3 bases and J by 4 bases, with 6 bases between them. CDR3 nucleotide sequence: TGTGCCAGCAGCTTCGAGGCCACCGGGGAGCTGTTTTTT. Translating it yields CASSFEATGELFF.

Ten or more counts support this clonotype. The chain carries TRBV20-1 and TRBJ1-5, with D possibly matching TRBD1 (6 bases). The CDR3 is made up of 13 amino acids. V was trimmed by 3 bases and J by 5 bases, leaving 11 bases between them. The germline CDR1 and CDR2 sequences are DFQATT and SNEGSKA (reference sequence). CDR3: CSARGAPDQPQHF. The CDR3, as DNA: TGCAGTGCTAGGGGGGCGCCAGATCAGCCCCAGCATTTT.

Judged by abundance, this clonotype is medium-sized. The chain has TRBV15 and TRBJ1-1, with D perhaps TRBD1 (5 bases). The CDR3 covers 13 residues. Between the trimmed V and J ends, which lost 5 bases and 0 bases, there was a span of 7 bases. CDR1 and CDR2 (germline): LNHNV, YYDKDF (reference sequence). The DNA for the CDR3 is TGTGCCACCAGCCAAGGGGTGAACACTGAAGCTTTCTTT. Amino acids: CATSQGVNTEAFF.

This clonotype was detected ten times or more. This chain connects TRBV5-1 to TRBJ1-4, with TRBD1 identical over 7 bases. Trimming cost V 4 bases and J 7 bases; bases outside gene matches: 7. This CDR3 contains 14 residues. Germline CDR1 reads SGHRS; CDR2 reads YFSETQ. The CDR3 protein is CASSGGTAFEKLFF. The CDR3 DNA follows: TGCGCCAGCAGCGGCGGGACAGCTTTTGAAAAACTGTTTTTT.

This clonotype was counted a few times. V gene TRBV2 combines with J gene TRBJ2-1; TRBD2 aligns across 13 bases. From germline, CDR1 is SNHLY and CDR2 FYNNEI. The CDR3 extends over 16 amino acids. The ends lost 2 bases at V and 8 bases at J; junction bases unmatched: 6. CDR3 sequence reads: CASSESQGLAGYEQFF. Written as DNA, the CDR3 is TGTGCCAGCAGTGAAAGTCAGGGACTAGCGGGGTATGAGCAGTTCTTC.

This clonotype has at least ten counts. V and J are TRBV12-3 or TRBV12-4 and TRBJ1-5; D unresolved. The CDR3 covers 13 residues. V was pared by 0 bases and J by 8 bases, with 8 bases between. The CDR3 sequence is CASSLARREPQHF. In DNA form, the CDR3 reads TGTGCCAGCAGTTTAGCGCGTAGGGAGCCCCAGCATTTT.